The 25 T cell receptor beta chains in this list originate from one sample, sequenced in a study of technical replicates of blood from a handful of donors. The assay was immunoSEQ multiplex PCR, and TCRdb's table has in-frame clones only and misses some. The top ten clones hold approximately 0.22% of a sample with roughly 71,000 clones, roughly 95% of them seen once. The sequencing input was T cells isolated from PBMCs. These receptor sequences come from a human donor in good health.

This clone appeared a single time. The chain carries TRBV10-3 and TRBJ1-1; perhaps TRBD1 as D (5 bases). Trimming left V 4 bases short and J 1 base short, with 10 bases between. The germline V gene has CDR1 ENHRY and CDR2 SYGVKD. The CDR3 sequence is 14 residues long. The CDR3 nucleotides read TGTGCCATCAGTGCAGGGCAGTCGAACACTGAAGCTTTCTTT. This gives the protein CAISAGQSNTEAFF.

V usage is TRBV7-9 and J usage is TRBJ1-2; tentatively, D is TRBD1 (6 bases). With 5 bases removed from V and 4 bases from J, the gap between germline ends came to 11 bases. CDR3 length: 13 residues. Germline values: CDR1 SEHNR, CDR2 FQNEAQ (reference sequence). The CDR3 DNA is TGTGCCAGCAGCCTCCCGGACAGCTATGGCTACACCTTC. This translates into CASSLPDSYGYTF.

V usage is TRBV15 and J usage is TRBJ2-1; 8 nucleotides line up with TRBD2. With 6 bases clipped from V and 8 bases from J, the junction kept 9 bases outside the gene matches. Per the germline V gene, CDR1 is LNHNV and CDR2 is YYDKDF (reference sequence). The CDR3 length is 14 residues. CDR3 sequence reads: CATRRTSFDDEQFF. The CDR3 nucleotides are TGTGCCACCAGGAGGACTAGCTTCGACGATGAGCAGTTCTTC.

V and J are TRBV4-2 and TRBJ1-1, with 8 positions matching TRBD1. The CDR3 sequence is 17 residues long. Per germline, CDR1 LGHNA and CDR2 YNFKEQ. Losses at the gene ends were 2 bases for V and 3 bases for J; bases not matched to a gene: 11. CDR3 coding DNA: TGTGCCAGCAGCCAACGCCGGACAGGGCTATTTGACACTGAAGCTTTCTTT. Translated: CASSQRRTGLFDTEAFF.

The J gene is TRBJ1-6, the V gene TRBV27; a possible D gene is TRBD1 (5 bases). Germline V gives CDR1 MNHEY, CDR2 SMNVEV (reference sequence). Trimming stripped 5 bases from V and 0 bases from J, with 14 bases between. The CDR3 spans 17 residues. The DNA of the CDR3 is TGTGCCAGCAGTCTCCGACAGTCCTACTCCTATAATTCACCCCTCCACTTT. Translated, it gives CASSLRQSYSYNSPLHF.

V is TRBV18 and J is TRBJ1-2, with TRBD1 matching 9 bases. J gave up 7 bases and V 5 bases, and 17 bases lay outside the gene matches. The CDR3 runs 17 residues. Germline assignment: CDR1 KGHSH and CDR2 LQKENI. The DNA for the CDR3 is TGTGCCAGCTCATCGCAGGGACAGGGTCCCACATTCTCTGGCTACACCTTC. Translated, it gives CASSSQGQGPTFSGYTF.

The chain uses TRBV19 and TRBJ2-2, with D perhaps TRBD2 (6 bases). The CDR3 has 14 residues. Germline-derived CDR1 and CDR2 are LNHDA and SQIVND (reference sequence). V was trimmed by 3 bases and J by 7 bases, leaving 12 bases between them. CDR3 amino acids: CASSIPRLDGELFF. The CDR3 DNA is TGTGCCAGTAGTATCCCTAGACTAGACGGGGAGCTGTTTTTT.

This clone has only one observation. The chain uses TRBV9 and TRBJ2-7; TRBD2 matches at 7 bases. Germline-derived CDR1 and CDR2 are SGDLS and YYNGEE. CDR3 length equals 15 residues. V shed 0 bases and J 5 bases; nucleotides not matched to a gene: 8. CDR3 residues: CASSVDLGRGNEQYF. The CDR3 bases are TGTGCCAGCAGCGTAGATTTAGGGAGGGGTAACGAGCAGTACTTC.

This chain uses TRBV11-3 with TRBJ1-1; D is possibly TRBD1 (6 bases). Germline V CDR1 and CDR2: SGHNT, YENEEA. The CDR3 loop spans 12 amino acids. Trimming shortened V by 4 bases and J by 6 bases, and 9 bases separated the two germline ends. CDR3 residues: CASSSRGSEAFF. As DNA, the CDR3 is TGTGCCAGCAGCTCCAGGGGCTCTGAAGCTTTCTTT.

The V and J genes are TRBV4-1 and TRBJ2-1; D might be TRBD1 (6 bases). Germline CDR1 MGHRA, CDR2 YSYEKL. CDR3 length equals 16 residues. V dropped 2 bases and J dropped 1 base, with 12 bases sitting between them. This CDR3 reads CASSQTQGLSYNEQFF. Here the CDR3 DNA reads TGCGCCAGCAGCCAAACTCAGGGGTTATCCTACAATGAGCAGTTCTTC.

The chain carries TRBV9 and TRBJ2-5, with 9 bases identical to TRBD1. The CDR3 spans 14 residues. V lost 3 bases to trimming and J lost 2 bases; unmatched junction nucleotides: 2. In germline, CDR1 is SGDLS, CDR2 YYNGEE. The CDR3 nucleotides read TGTGCCAGCAGCGAGGGACAGGGTCAAGAGACCCAGTACTTC. Translated, it gives CASSEGQGQETQYF.

The chain has TRBV6-1 and TRBJ1-2, with 7 bases identical to TRBD1. This CDR3 has 15 residues. Germline V CDR1 and CDR2: MNHNS, SASEGT. V gave up 5 bases and J gave up 2 bases; unmatched junction bases: 8. CDR3 nucleotides: TGTGCCAGCAGTACCCCTCGGACAGGAAACTATGGCTACACCTTC. Protein sequence: CASSTPRTGNYGYTF.

This clone was found once. The rearrangement joins TRBV15 to TRBJ2-7, with a weak D call TRBD2 (5 bases). V shed 4 bases and J shed 2 bases, with 12 bases lying between them. There are 14 residues in the CDR3. Germline loops: CDR1 LNHNV, CDR2 YYDKDF (reference sequence). CDR3 DNA sequence: TGTGCCACCAGCATCCGGACTGCCACCTACGAGCAGTACTTC. Encoded protein: CATSIRTATYEQYF.

This clone was found a few times. The CDR3 is CASSPSPSNTEAFF. In DNA form, the CDR3 reads TGTGCCAGCAGCCCAAGCCCGTCGAACACTGAAGCTTTCTTT. The chain combines TRBV7-2 with TRBJ1-1; D is uncertain. V lost 5 bases, J lost 1 base, and 11 bases lay in between. CDR1 is SGHTA and CDR2 is FQGNSA in the germline V gene. This CDR3 spans 14 amino acids.

The CDR3 reads CASGKQGAIYGYTF. For the CDR3, the DNA is TGTGCCAGCGGGAAGCAGGGGGCGATCTATGGCTACACCTTC. The chain links TRBV6-5 to TRBJ1-2; the match to TRBD1 covers 8 bases. The germline CDR1 and CDR2 sequences are MNHEY and SVGAGI. The CDR3 extends over 14 amino acids. The junction had 9 bases not matched to a gene; V was cut back by 8 bases and J by 4 bases.

The rearrangement uses TRBV28 and TRBJ1-1; 7 nucleotides align to TRBD1. CDR1 MDHEN and CDR2 SYDVKM come from the germline V gene. V lost 2 bases, J lost 3 bases, and 6 bases stayed unmatched. The CDR3 has 15 amino acids. CDR3 in DNA: TGTGCCAGCAGTTTAGGAGGACAGGCCTACACTGAAGCTTTCTTT. This codes for CASSLGGQAYTEAFF.

V gene TRBV4-1 combines with J gene TRBJ2-7; 12 positions match TRBD2. This CDR3 region has 18 residues. CDR1 and CDR2 (germline): MGHRA, YSYEKL. Unmatched junction bases numbered 15, after V lost 3 bases and J lost 6 bases. The chain's CDR3 is CASSHKGLAGLSAGEQYF. CDR3 DNA: TGCGCCAGCAGCCATAAGGGACTAGCGGGCCTTTCAGCGGGCGAGCAGTACTTC.

The V gene is TRBV28, the J gene TRBJ1-5, with D uncertain. The V end was cut by 5 bases, the J end by 5 bases, with 7 bases between. The CDR3 loop spans 12 amino acids. The germline V gene encodes CDR1 MDHEN and CDR2 SYDVKM. CDR3 sequence: CASSLSDQPQHF. As DNA, the CDR3 is TGTGCCAGCAGTCTGAGCGATCAGCCCCAGCATTTT.

The chain joins TRBV2 to TRBJ2-3; 12 bases match TRBD2. V lost 6 bases to trimming and J lost 5 bases; unmatched junction nucleotides: 9. CDR3 length equals 16 residues. CDR1 is SNHLY, CDR2 FYNNEI, per germline. The DNA for the CDR3 is TGTGCCAGCAGGGATCCTAGCGGGGGGGCCCAAGATACGCAGTATTTT. Encoded protein: CASRDPSGGAQDTQYF.

The genes are TRBV7-9 and TRBJ1-1; 11 bases are a match to TRBD1. The J segment lost 7 bases and the V segment lost 2 bases, leaving 3 bases of the junction unmatched. Germline CDR1 SEHNR, CDR2 FQNEAQ (reference sequence). This CDR3 region has 14 residues. The CDR3 loop reads CASSLTGTGGEAFF. The DNA of the CDR3 is TGTGCCAGCAGCTTAACCGGGACAGGGGGTGAAGCTTTCTTT.

This rearrangement joins TRBV6-1 to TRBJ2-5, with 9 positions matching TRBD1. Germline V CDR1 and CDR2: MNHNS, SASEGT. The CDR3 totals 15 residues. V was clipped by 4 bases and J by 10 bases; unmatched bases: 13. The CDR3 protein is CASSAFLGQGRDQYF. CDR3 sequence (DNA): TGTGCCAGCAGTGCCTTCTTGGGACAGGGACGTGACCAGTACTTC.

The chain recombines TRBV2 with TRBJ2-1; 12 nucleotides line up with TRBD2. Germline CDR1 SNHLY, CDR2 FYNNEI. V dropped 6 bases and J dropped 0; count of bases not matched to a gene: 9. CDR3 size: 18 residues. CDR3 protein: CASSTRLAGALSYNEQFF. The CDR3 nucleotides read TGTGCCAGCAGCACACGACTAGCGGGGGCCCTCTCCTACAATGAGCAGTTCTTC.

The CDR3 sequence: CASSFRLAGGEQFF. CDR3 sequence (DNA): TGTGCCAGCAGCTTCAGACTAGCGGGGGGGGAGCAGTTCTTC. The chain uses TRBV5-4 and TRBJ2-1; 14 positions match TRBD2. V shed 2 bases, J shed 10 bases, and the junction held 2 bases outside the gene matches. CDR3 length equals 14 residues. The germline gives CDR1 SGHNT, CDR2 YYREEE (reference sequence).

V is TRBV5-1 and J is TRBJ2-7, with D possibly TRBD1 on 7 matching bases. The CDR3 length is 15 residues. The germline CDR1 and CDR2 sequences are SGHRS and YFSETQ. The V and J ends lost 4 bases and 2 bases respectively, with 16 bases between them. The chain's CDR3 is CASSAGAGGTYEQYF. Written as DNA, the CDR3 is TGCGCCAGCAGCGCAGGGGCAGGGGGGACCTACGAGCAGTACTTC.

The chain links TRBV18 to TRBJ1-1; unclear D gene. The V end lost 0 bases, the J end lost 1 base, and 12 bases lay between the germline ends. The CDR3 has 16 amino acids. From germline, CDR1 is KGHSH and CDR2 LQKENI. CDR3 nucleotides: TGTGCCAGCTCACCACCGGCTCGACTGAGGAACACTGAAGCTTTCTTT. Its protein is CASSPPARLRNTEAFF.